This T cell receptor (beta chain) stems from a study of cytomegalovirus exposure and HLA in healthy donors. Study-wide background: The approximately 130 validation repertoires were reported in a later analysis to have been generated on the same platform as the roughly 670 first-cohort repertoires.

Germline trimming cut 4 bases from V and 0 bases from J; bases unmatched to any gene: 8. Germline V CDR1 and CDR2: SGHRS, YFSETQ. The CDR3 loop spans 18 amino acids. The data were produced by immunoSEQ multiplex PCR, yet TCRdb's version contains in-frame clones alone and is incomplete. This sample has 100,000 to 150,000 clones, with nearly 90% found just once. Whole-study results and caveats: The study labeled about 160 TCR beta chains cytomegalovirus-associated. The classifier reportedly diagnosed cytomegalovirus status with high specificity and sensitivity.

As concerns this clone: The antigen is unknown.

From the 120-subject validation cohort, which was separate from the approximately 670-subject first cohort, the donors were drawn. Source material: PBMCs. This receptor was obtained from a woman aged 18-35 years in good health and CMV-seronegative. The rearrangement joins TRBV5-1 to TRBJ1-6; 9 bases agree with TRBD1. This CDR3 reads CASSTGTGMGSYNSPLHF. CDR3 coding DNA: TGCGCCAGCAGCACCGGGACAGGGATGGGCTCCTATAATTCACCCCTCCACTTT.